Below, 17 T cell receptor beta chains from the same sample are listed, as sequenced in a study of human T cells and chemical hapten exposure. This sample's time point: patch test 3, about 24 weeks after DPC sensitization. Treatment indicated: therapeutic diphenylcyclopropenone sensitization with weekly scalp DPC. Total RNA was isolated from unfractionated whole blood. TCRdb recomputed calls from the RACE reads with MiXCR, one row per CDR3 protein. The sample shows some 38,000 distinct CDR3 sequences, more than 9% of them seen only once. This specimen consisted of whole blood, obtained in connection with sensitization to the hapten diphenylcyclopropenone (DPC). All receptors come from a man in his forties or fifties with alopecia areata. Some clones in this sample may be carry-over from other donors' samples.

Ten or more counts support this clonotype. The chain uses TRBV28 and TRBJ2-1, with D possibly being TRBD1 (6 bases). The length of the CDR3 is 15 residues. Germline V lookup: CDR1 MDHEN, CDR2 SYDVKM. Between the trimmed V and J ends, which lost 9 bases and 6 bases, there was a span of 21 bases. DNA for the CDR3: TGTGCCAGTAGAGGGGCAGGGGCAGGCCTCAATGAGCAGTTCTTC. It encodes CASRGAGAGLNEQFF.

The rearrangement links TRBV29-1 to TRBJ2-7; D is uncertain. Germline loops: CDR1 SQVTM, CDR2 ANQGSEA. This CDR3 has 14 amino acids. Trimming shortened V by 2 bases and J by 6 bases, and 17 bases separated the two germline ends. In DNA form, the CDR3 reads TGCAGCGTTGAACAGTTCGATACCACCTCCGAGCAGTACTTC. It specifies CSVEQFDTTSEQYF.

This clonotype was counted between two and nine times. The chain combines TRBV6-5 with TRBJ2-1; D is undetermined. The CDR3 totals 11 residues. V gave up 3 bases and J gave up 9 bases, with 6 bases separating them. CDR1 and CDR2 from the germline V gene are MNHEY and SVGAGI. The CDR3 sequence is CASSYGGEQFF. In DNA, the CDR3 is TGTGCCAGCAGTTATGGCGGTGAGCAGTTCTTC.

This clonotype was detected ten times or more. The CDR3 DNA is TGTGCCAGCAGCTTAGGGAGCGGACACTACAATGAGCAGTTCTTC. The encoded protein is CASSLGSGHYNEQFF. The rearrangement uses TRBV7-9 and TRBJ2-1; D is perhaps TRBD1 or TRBD2 (5 bases each). Germline CDR1 SEHNR, CDR2 FQNEAQ (reference sequence). The germline V and J ends were trimmed by 1 base and 3 bases, with 10 bases remaining between them. The CDR3 contains 15 residues.

In this sample, this clonotype turned up many times. This chain links TRBV28 with TRBJ1-1, with a weak D call TRBD1 (5 bases). The V end lost 3 bases, the J end lost 7 bases, and 9 bases lay between the germline ends. This CDR3 has 12 amino acids. Germline CDR1 and CDR2: MDHEN and SYDVKM. CDR3 in amino acids: CASSFWGGEAFF. CDR3 DNA: TGTGCCAGCAGTTTCTGGGGGGGTGAAGCTTTCTTT.

This clonotype was picked up many times. The rearrangement joins TRBV28 to TRBJ2-7, with a possible D match to TRBD1 (7 bases). The CDR3 consists of 14 residues. V lost 7 bases and J 3 bases, leaving 16 bases between the germline ends. Germline V gene data show CDR1 as MDHEN and CDR2 as SYDVKM. Here the CDR3 reads CASIPSGGFYEQYF. CDR3 nucleotides: TGTGCCAGCATCCCTTCAGGGGGGTTCTACGAGCAGTACTTC.

This clonotype was observed at least ten times. The V call is TRBV6-2 or TRBV6-3, the J call TRBJ2-1; the match to TRBD1 covers 8 bases. The germline V gene encodes CDR1 MNHEY and CDR2 SVGEGT. With 6 bases clipped from V and 7 bases from J, the junction kept 11 bases outside the gene matches. The CDR3 extends over 15 amino acids. The CDR3 is CASRQQGGPSNEQFF. As DNA, the CDR3 is TGTGCCAGCAGACAACAGGGGGGACCGTCAAATGAGCAGTTCTTC.

The rearrangement uses TRBV5-1 and TRBJ1-1; TRBD1 matches 9 bases. The germline CDR1 and CDR2 sequences are SGHRS and YFSETQ. The CDR3 loop spans 15 amino acids. V dropped 2 bases and J dropped 4; count of bases not matched to a gene: 6. CDR3 in DNA: TGCGCCAGCAGCTTTACAGGGGGCGAAGGCACTGAAGCTTTCTTT. Protein product: CASSFTGGEGTEAFF.

This clonotype was counted many times. The chain carries TRBV7-9 and TRBJ2-2, with 8 bases lining up with TRBD2. The germline gives CDR1 SEHNR, CDR2 FQNEAQ (reference sequence). V lost 10 bases to trimming and J lost 4 bases; unmatched junction nucleotides: 8. The CDR3 has 14 residues. CDR3 coding DNA: TGTGCCATTACACTAGCGGCTATCACCGGGGAGCTGTTTTTT. Protein sequence: CAITLAAITGELFF.

This clonotype was observed many times. The chain combines TRBV6-2 or TRBV6-3 with TRBJ2-5, with 8 bases lining up with TRBD2. V dropped 6 bases and J dropped 2; count of bases not matched to a gene: 8. Germline CDR1 MNHEY, CDR2 SVGEGT. The CDR3 spans 15 residues. The chain's CDR3 is CASSFGLAGQETQYF. As DNA, the CDR3 is TGTGCCAGCAGCTTTGGACTAGCTGGTCAAGAGACCCAGTACTTC.

The chain is built from TRBV29-1 and TRBJ2-7; D may correspond to TRBD1 or TRBD2 (5 bases each). The CDR3 is 11 amino acids. In germline, CDR1 is SQVTM, CDR2 ANQGSEA. The germline V and J ends were trimmed by 3 bases and 6 bases, with 9 bases remaining between them. CDR3 sequence: CSVERGTEQYF. DNA of the CDR3: TGCAGCGTTGAGAGAGGGACCGAGCAGTACTTC.

At least ten counts were recorded for this clonotype. The chain carries TRBV20-1 and TRBJ2-2; possibly TRBD2 for D (6 bases). This CDR3 has 15 amino acids. From germline, CDR1 is DFQATT and CDR2 SNEGSKA (reference sequence). V lost 3 bases and J lost 0, with 11 bases in between. DNA for the CDR3: TGCAGTGCTAGTCGGGGCGGGACGAACACCGGGGAGCTGTTTTTT. Protein product: CSASRGGTNTGELFF.

This clonotype was seen a few times. CDR3 loop: CSVWGPAGGTYEQYF. CDR3 DNA sequence: TGCAGCGTTTGGGGGCCAGCGGGAGGGACCTACGAGCAGTACTTC. V is TRBV29-1 and J is TRBJ2-7, with TRBD2 matching over 10 bases. V shed 5 bases and J 2 bases; nucleotides not matched to a gene: 9. Germline V gene sequence: CDR1 SQVTM, CDR2 ANQGSEA. The CDR3 has 15 amino acids.

The chain links TRBV29-1 to TRBJ2-1, with D maybe TRBD1 (5 bases). The germline V gene encodes CDR1 SQVTM and CDR2 ANQGSEA. V was trimmed by 5 bases and J by 2 bases, leaving 22 bases between them. The CDR3 is 17 amino acids. CDR3 in DNA: TGCAGCGTTAAAGGATTCCCAGGGCAAGGAACCTACAATGAGCAGTTCTTC. It is translated as CSVKGFPGQGTYNEQFF.

The chain employs TRBV25-1 and TRBJ1-6; no clear D. The CDR3 contains 17 residues. Deletions cut 5 bases from V and 4 bases from J, with 18 bases between. Germline assignment: CDR1 MGHDK and CDR2 SYGVNS. For the CDR3, the DNA is TGTGCCAGCAGTTCCTCGGACCCCTTCTTTTATAATTCACCCCTCCACTTT. Amino acids: CASSSSDPFFYNSPLHF.

Ten or more counts support this clonotype. The CDR3 DNA is TGCAGTGCTAGAGATCCCCCGACAAACTCCTACGAGCAGTACTTC. Residues: CSARDPPTNSYEQYF. The gene calls are TRBV20-1 and TRBJ2-7; D is undetermined. Germline assignment: CDR1 DFQATT and CDR2 SNEGSKA (reference sequence). Trimming took off 0 bases at V and 0 bases at J, with 12 bases between the two ends. This CDR3 is built from 15 residues.

This clonotype was found many times. DNA of the CDR3: TGCGCCAGCAGCTTGGATGGCACCCACTCTGGGGCCAACGTCCTGACTTTC. Its protein product is CASSLDGTHSGANVLTF. This sequence joins TRBV5-1 and TRBJ2-6; D ambiguous. CDR1 and CDR2 from the germline V gene are SGHRS and YFSETQ. The V end was cut by 0 bases, the J end by 0 bases, with 10 bases between. The CDR3 covers 17 residues.